The 29 T cell receptor beta chains given below trace back to one sample, sequenced in a study of multiple sclerosis patients with progressive multifocal leukoencephalopathy. Noted time point: time of PML onset. Profiled with immunoSEQ multiplex PCR; TCRdb holds only in-frame clones, not every one. This table holds more than 30,000 clones, 87% found once. Sample: PBMCs, taken from a patient treated with natalizumab. These receptors were collected from a woman between 40 and 55 years old with progressive multifocal leukoencephalopathy.

As for this clone: A junction end diverges from the germline sequence, so it may reflect a read error. The chain recombines TRBV11-2 with TRBJ1-4, with a tentative D call TRBD1 (6 bases). The CDR3 consists of 17 residues. Germline V gene sequence: CDR1 SGHAT, CDR2 FQNNGV. CDR3 in amino acids: CASSLAGRGPTNEKLFF. The CDR3 DNA follows: TGTGCCAGCAGCTTAGCGGGCAGGGGCCCAACGAATGAAAAACTGTTTTTT.

The rearrangement links TRBV5-4 to TRBJ2-3; 8 nucleotides match TRBD1. V lost 0 bases, J lost 5 bases, and 5 bases stayed unmatched. The germline V gene encodes CDR1 SGHNT and CDR2 YYREEE (reference sequence). This CDR3 is 15 amino acids long. CDR3 protein: CASSLGLDRVDTQYF. DNA of the CDR3: TGTGCCAGCAGCTTGGGGTTGGACAGGGTAGATACGCAGTATTTT.

The J gene is TRBJ1-2, the V gene TRBV7-2; D gene ambiguous. The germline V and J ends were trimmed by 1 base and 9 bases, with 21 bases remaining between them. The CDR3 has 16 residues. CDR1 and CDR2 (germline): SGHTA, FQGNSA. As DNA, the CDR3 is TGTGCCAGCAGCTTAGACGTTGGTCCGTCCCGTATGAGCTACACCTTC. This translates into CASSLDVGPSRMSYTF.

The J gene is TRBJ1-3, the V gene TRBV5-1, with TRBD1 matching 11 bases. V gave up 5 bases and J gave up 2 bases; unmatched junction bases: 6. The V gene's germline CDR1 is SGHRS and CDR2 YFSETQ. The CDR3 has 16 residues. The CDR3 DNA follows: TGCGCCAGCAGTCCCGGGACAGGGGGGACTGGAAACACCATATATTTT. Its translation is CASSPGTGGTGNTIYF.

The V and J genes are TRBV30 and TRBJ1-1; weak D call: TRBD1 (5 bases). The V and J ends lost 2 bases and 7 bases respectively, with 11 bases between them. Germline V lookup: CDR1 GTSNPN, CDR2 SVGIG (reference sequence). This CDR3 is 12 amino acids long. CDR3 in amino acids: CAWSTPGFEAFF. The CDR3 region has the DNA TGTGCCTGGAGTACCCCAGGGTTTGAAGCTTTCTTT.

The rearrangement joins TRBV6-5 to TRBJ1-1, with D hard to call. Per the germline V gene, CDR1 is MNHEY and CDR2 is SVGAGI. The V end was cut by 5 bases, the J end by 5 bases, with 9 bases between. The CDR3 contains 12 residues. CDR3: CASSNPGTEAFF. CDR3 sequence (DNA): TGTGCCAGCAGTAACCCCGGAACTGAAGCTTTCTTT.

V and J are TRBV7-6 and TRBJ1-1; 7 bases are shared with TRBD1. Germline V lookup: CDR1 SGHVS, CDR2 FNYEAQ. CDR3 length: 16 residues. V was pared by 5 bases and J by 1 base, with 10 bases of the junction left unmatched. In DNA, the CDR3 is TGTGCCAGCAGCCAGGGGGGCAGGGGGGGGAACACTGAAGCTTTCTTT. This gives the protein CASSQGGRGGNTEAFF. Looking up the rest from reference TRBV7-6 and TRBJ1-1 gives the full variable domain: GAGVSQSPRYKVTKRGQDVALRCDPISGHVSLYWYRQALGQGPEFLTYFNYEAQQDKSGLPNDRFSAERPEGSISTLTIQRTEQRDSAMYRCASSQGGRGGNTEAFFGQGTRLTVV.

This clone was seen once. The chain links TRBV9 to TRBJ1-2; D perhaps matches TRBD1 (5 bases). There are 16 residues in the CDR3. V gave up 3 bases and J gave up 3 bases, with 18 bases separating them. Germline values: CDR1 SGDLS, CDR2 YYNGEE. DNA of the CDR3: TGTGCCAGCAGCGCCGGTGGGGCAGGGAGTGACTATGGCTACACCTTC. Translating it yields CASSAGGAGSDYGYTF. Variable domain in full (rest from reference TRBV9 and TRBJ1-2): DSGVTQTPKHLITATGQRVTLRCSPRSGDLSVYWYQQSLDQGLQFLIQYYNGEERAKGNILERFSAQQFPDLHSELNLSSLELGDSALYFCASSAGGAGSDYGYTFGSGTRLTVV.

The chain carries TRBV2 and TRBJ2-3, with D unclear. This CDR3 has 13 amino acids. V lost 4 bases, J lost 0 bases, and 5 bases lay in between. The germline V gene encodes CDR1 SNHLY and CDR2 FYNNEI. The CDR3 bases are TGTGCCAGCAGTGCAACTAGCACAGATACGCAGTATTTT. Translating it yields CASSATSTDTQYF.

The V call is TRBV28, the J call TRBJ1-2; D is unresolved. V shed 5 bases and J shed 7 bases, with 11 bases lying between them. Germline CDR1 MDHEN, CDR2 SYDVKM. This CDR3 has 12 amino acids. The CDR3 sequence is CASSQSSVGYTF. CDR3 bases: TGTGCCAGCAGTCAAAGCTCGGTTGGCTACACCTTC.

The sample holds one count of this clone. V usage is TRBV19 and J usage is TRBJ2-2; 15 bases are a match to TRBD2. CDR1 is LNHDA and CDR2 is SQIVND in the germline V gene (reference sequence). Germline trimming cut 4 bases from V and 4 bases from J; bases unmatched to any gene: 4. The CDR3 length is 17 residues. The CDR3 DNA reads as TGTGCCAGTAGTAGGAAGGGACTAGCGGGAGGCACCGGGGAGCTGTTTTTT. Its protein is CASSRKGLAGGTGELFF.

The V call is TRBV5-4, the J call TRBJ1-4; D is ambiguous. The CDR3 has 14 amino acids. The V end was cut by 1 base, the J end by 7 bases, with 11 bases between. The V gene's germline CDR1 is SGHNT and CDR2 YYREEE (reference sequence). DNA for the CDR3: TGTGCCAGCAGCTTGAACAGCATAGGTGAAAAACTGTTTTTT. Protein sequence: CASSLNSIGEKLFF.

The rearrangement links TRBV6-1 to TRBJ1-4; D is possibly TRBD1 (6 bases). V shed 1 base and J shed 1 base, with 13 bases lying between them. The CDR3 spans 17 residues. From germline, CDR1 is MNHNS and CDR2 SASEGT. The CDR3 region is CASSEDGGRGTNEKLFF. The CDR3 nucleotides are TGTGCCAGCAGTGAAGATGGGGGGCGCGGAACTAATGAAAAACTGTTTTTT.

The V gene is TRBV18, the J gene TRBJ1-2, with D perhaps matching TRBD1 (6 bases). Germline V gives CDR1 KGHSH, CDR2 LQKENI. The CDR3 has 14 amino acids. V was trimmed by 1 base and J by 8 bases, leaving 14 bases between them. The CDR3 protein is CASSPRGAFGGYTF. Here the CDR3 DNA reads TGTGCCAGCTCACCACGGGGGGCGTTTGGCGGCTACACCTTC.

The rearrangement uses TRBV13 and TRBJ1-1, with a tentative D call TRBD1 (5 bases). Trimming removed 6 bases from V and 4 bases from J, with 12 bases in between. Germline V gene sequence: CDR1 PRHDT, CDR2 FYEKMQ (reference sequence). The length of the CDR3 is 13 residues. The CDR3 protein is CASSYSGGTEAFF. CDR3 sequence (DNA): TGTGCCAGCAGTTATTCTGGGGGCACTGAAGCTTTCTTT.

This chain links TRBV19 with TRBJ2-7; TRBD1 might be the D (5 bases). This CDR3 contains 13 residues. Germline CDR1 LNHDA, CDR2 SQIVND (reference sequence). V was shortened by 5 bases and J by 5 bases, with 13 bases between the two germline ends. The CDR3 spells CASSVRVTNEQYF. As DNA, the CDR3 is TGTGCCAGTAGTGTCAGGGTAACGAACGAGCAGTACTTC.

This chain uses TRBV7-2 with TRBJ1-1; no clear D. This CDR3 region has 15 residues. Trimming pared 4 bases from V and 1 base from J, leaving 13 bases between. Germline V lookup: CDR1 SGHTA, CDR2 FQGNSA. The CDR3 nucleotides are TGTGCCAGCAGCTCCGTACATTCAACGAACACTGAAGCTTTCTTT. This sequence encodes CASSSVHSTNTEAFF. Filled out from reference TRBV7-2 and TRBJ1-1, the complete variable domain reads GAGVSQSPSNKVTEKGKDVELRCDPISGHTALYWYRQSLGQGLEFLIYFQGNSAPDKSGLPSDRFSAERTGGSVSTLTIQRTQQEDSAVYLCASSSVHSTNTEAFFGQGTRLTVV.

This sequence joins TRBV4-3 and TRBJ2-7, with a possible D match to TRBD1 (6 bases). CDR3 length equals 15 residues. Germline CDR1 is LGHNA and CDR2 is YSLEER. V gave up 4 bases and J gave up 1 base, with 14 bases separating them. For the CDR3, the DNA is TGCGCCAGCAGCCTAAGGGACACCGAATCCTACGAGCAGTACTTC. The encoded protein is CASSLRDTESYEQYF.

The V gene is TRBV5-4, the J gene TRBJ2-1, with 8 positions matching TRBD2. The CDR3 covers 15 residues. V lost 4 bases, J lost 2 bases, and 5 bases stayed unmatched. The germline V gene encodes CDR1 SGHNT and CDR2 YYREEE (reference sequence). CDR3 sequence reads: CASSPSGSPYNEQFF. For the CDR3, the DNA is TGTGCCAGCAGCCCGAGCGGGAGTCCCTACAATGAGCAGTTCTTC.

The CDR3, as DNA: TGTGCCAGCAGTTTAGGTACTAGCGGGCCATCCTACGAGCAGTACTTC. This translates into CASSLGTSGPSYEQYF. This rearrangement joins TRBV28 to TRBJ2-7; 9 bases fit TRBD2. Germline V CDR1 and CDR2: MDHEN, SYDVKM. This CDR3 is 16 amino acids long. The trim removed 2 bases at V and 1 base at J, leaving 6 bases unmatched.

The genes are TRBV4-2 and TRBJ2-3, with unresolved D. Looked up from germline, CDR1 is LGHNA and CDR2 is YNFKEQ. The CDR3 has 14 amino acids. Trimming took 0 bases from V and 1 from J, leaving 5 bases between them. The CDR3 region is CASSQEAGTDTQYF. In nucleotides, the CDR3 is TGTGCCAGCAGCCAAGAGGCGGGCACAGATACGCAGTATTTT.

This chain uses TRBV5-5 with TRBJ1-1; no definite D call. The V and J ends lost 2 bases and 1 base respectively, with 3 bases between them. Germline lookup yields CDR1 SGHKS and CDR2 YYEKEE (reference sequence). The CDR3 covers 12 residues. In DNA form, the CDR3 reads TGTGCCAGCAGCTTTGGGAACACTGAAGCTTTCTTT. Translating it yields CASSFGNTEAFF. The variable domain in full, with the rest retrieved from reference TRBV5-5 and TRBJ1-1, is DAGVTQSPTHLIKTRGQQVTLRCSPISGHKSVSWYQQVLGQGPQFIFQYYEKEERGRGNFPDRFSARQFPNYSSELNVNALLLGDSALYLCASSFGNTEAFFGQGTRLTVV.

The chain links TRBV11-2 to TRBJ1-6, with 8 bases identical to TRBD1. V lost 5 bases, J lost 0 bases, and 6 bases stayed unmatched. The V gene's germline CDR1 is SGHAT and CDR2 FQNNGV. The CDR3 is made up of 17 amino acids. This CDR3 is CASSRQGASSYNSPLHF. DNA of the CDR3: TGTGCCAGCAGCCGTCAGGGGGCCAGCTCCTATAATTCACCCCTCCACTTT. The entire variable domain, with the rest obtained from reference TRBV11-2 and TRBJ1-6, is as follows: EAGVAQSPRYKIIEKRQSVAFWCNPISGHATLYWYQQILGQGPKLLIQFQNNGVVDDSQLPKDRFSAERLKGVDSTLKIQPAKLEDSAVYLCASSRQGASSYNSPLHFGNGTRLTVT.

This chain connects TRBV5-1 to TRBJ2-7; D could derive from TRBD1 or TRBD2 (5 bases each). This CDR3 has 14 residues. In germline, CDR1 is SGHRS, CDR2 YFSETQ. V was clipped by 0 bases and J by 1 base, with 8 bases between them. CDR3 nucleotide sequence: TGCGCCAGCAGCTTGGATTGGGGGTCCTACGAGCAGTACTTC. Its protein is CASSLDWGSYEQYF. The full variable domain, in which reference TRBV5-1 and TRBJ2-7 provide the parts outside the CDR3, is KAGVTQTPRYLIKTRGQQVTLSCSPISGHRSVSWYQQTPGQGLQFLFEYFSETQRNKGNFPGRFSGRQFSNSRSEMNVSTLELGDSALYLCASSLDWGSYEQYFGPGTRLTVT.

The chain carries TRBV5-5 and TRBJ2-3; weak D call: TRBD1 (5 bases). CDR3 length: 16 amino acids. Trimming took 0 bases from V and 2 from J, leaving 13 bases between them. The germline V gene has CDR1 SGHKS and CDR2 YYEKEE (reference sequence). Here the CDR3 DNA reads TGTGCCAGCAGCTTGGATGGGGCCTTCCCCACAGATACGCAGTATTTT. Protein: CASSLDGAFPTDTQYF.

This clone has a handful of counts. The chain recombines TRBV2 with TRBJ2-7; tentative D call: TRBD2 (6 bases). The germline gives CDR1 SNHLY, CDR2 FYNNEI. This CDR3 region has 13 residues. V was shortened by 3 bases and J by 0 bases, with 6 bases between the two germline ends. In DNA form, the CDR3 reads TGTGCCAGCAGTGACGGGAGCTCCTACGAGCAGTACTTC. It encodes CASSDGSSYEQYF.

The chain couples TRBV7-3 to TRBJ2-1, with TRBD2 identical over 8 bases. V was pared by 5 bases and J by 3 bases, with 9 bases of the junction left unmatched. This CDR3 is built from 16 residues. From germline, CDR1 is SGHTA and CDR2 FQGTGA. This CDR3 reads CASSPDAGTSYNEQFF. CDR3 DNA sequence: TGTGCCAGCAGCCCAGATGCTGGGACTAGCTACAATGAGCAGTTCTTC.

This clone showed up just once. The gene calls are TRBV23-1 and TRBJ1-2; tentative D call: TRBD1 (6 bases). TRBV23-1 is known as an ORF, though its function is uncertain. The CDR3 consists of 15 residues. With 9 bases removed from V and 8 bases from J, the gap between germline ends came to 25 bases. Written as DNA, the CDR3 is TGCGCCAGGGAATCCTGTTTATCAAGGGGACACGGCTACACCTTC. It encodes CARESCLSRGHGYTF.

This rearrangement joins TRBV5-1 to TRBJ2-3; D unclear. V lost 4 bases and J 3 bases, leaving 12 bases between the germline ends. CDR3 size: 14 residues. The germline gives CDR1 SGHRS, CDR2 YFSETQ. The CDR3 DNA sequence: TGCGCCAGCAGCCCCATGGGCCCAACAGATACGCAGTATTTT. It translates to CASSPMGPTDTQYF.